This TCR beta chain was obtained from a study of T cell clusters in autoimmune cytopenias. Study-level results: Physiological T cell clusters of healthy donors were apparently absent in primary autoimmune cytopenia patients.

Approximately 40,000 genome equivalents of blood DNA were amplified for TRB. One tube held mixed TRB-A and TRB-B primer pools for touch-down PCR. Reanalyzing the multiplex PCR reads, TCRdb keeps one entry per CDR3 protein, without DNA. The listing records approximately 6,400 distinct CDR3 sequences. As concerns this clonotype: Antigen: not known.

The germline CDR1 and CDR2 sequences are LNHNV and YYDKDF (reference sequence). This CDR3 has 14 amino acids. The chain recombines TRBV15 with TRBJ1-2. Sequencing was done on a sample of peripheral blood. The sequence derives from a human donor with an autoimmune cytopenia or autoimmune hepatitis (not recorded which). CDR3 residues: CATSRDSGNYGYTF.